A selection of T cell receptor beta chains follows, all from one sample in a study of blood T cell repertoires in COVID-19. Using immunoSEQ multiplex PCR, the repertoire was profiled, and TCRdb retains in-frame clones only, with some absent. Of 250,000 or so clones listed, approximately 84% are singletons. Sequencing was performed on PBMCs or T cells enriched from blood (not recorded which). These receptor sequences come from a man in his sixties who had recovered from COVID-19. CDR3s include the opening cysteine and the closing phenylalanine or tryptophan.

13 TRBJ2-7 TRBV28 CASSLLVGQGWVF
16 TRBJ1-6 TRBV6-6 CASSYSGGQGDSPLHF
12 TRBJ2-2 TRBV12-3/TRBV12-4 CASRQGLGELFF
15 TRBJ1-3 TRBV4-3 CASSRWYNSGNTIYF
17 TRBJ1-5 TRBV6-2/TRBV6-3 CASSYQGALFGNQPQHF
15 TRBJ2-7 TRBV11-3 CASSPRDRLSYEQYF
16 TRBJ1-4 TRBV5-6 CASSLGQGAPDEKLFF
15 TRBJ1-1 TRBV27 CASSSSQQGHTEAFF
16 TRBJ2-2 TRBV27 CASSFRLAENTGELFF
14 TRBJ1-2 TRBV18 CASSPDSLLLGYTF
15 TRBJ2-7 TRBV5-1 CASSLVSGQSYEQYF
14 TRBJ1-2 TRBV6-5 CASSPGDRGYGYTF
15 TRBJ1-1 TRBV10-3 CAISDYGTLNTEAFF
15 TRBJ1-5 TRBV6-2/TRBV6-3 CASSYVHPSNQPQHF
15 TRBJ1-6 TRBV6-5 CASSYSGGVGSPLHF